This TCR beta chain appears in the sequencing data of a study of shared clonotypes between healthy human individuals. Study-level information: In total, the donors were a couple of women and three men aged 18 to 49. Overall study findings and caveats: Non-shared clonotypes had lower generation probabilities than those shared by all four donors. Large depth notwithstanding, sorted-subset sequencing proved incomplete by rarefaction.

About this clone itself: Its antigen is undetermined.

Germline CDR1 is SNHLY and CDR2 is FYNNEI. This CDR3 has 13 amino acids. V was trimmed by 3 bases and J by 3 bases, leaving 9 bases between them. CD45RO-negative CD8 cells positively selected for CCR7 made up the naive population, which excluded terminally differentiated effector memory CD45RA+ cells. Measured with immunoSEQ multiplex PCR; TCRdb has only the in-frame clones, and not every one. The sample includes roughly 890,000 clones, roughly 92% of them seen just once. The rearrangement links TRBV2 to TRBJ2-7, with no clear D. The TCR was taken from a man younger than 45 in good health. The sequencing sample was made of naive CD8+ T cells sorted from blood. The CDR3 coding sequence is TGTGCCAGCAGTGATTCACCTTACTACGAGCAGTACTTC. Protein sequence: CASSDSPYYEQYF.